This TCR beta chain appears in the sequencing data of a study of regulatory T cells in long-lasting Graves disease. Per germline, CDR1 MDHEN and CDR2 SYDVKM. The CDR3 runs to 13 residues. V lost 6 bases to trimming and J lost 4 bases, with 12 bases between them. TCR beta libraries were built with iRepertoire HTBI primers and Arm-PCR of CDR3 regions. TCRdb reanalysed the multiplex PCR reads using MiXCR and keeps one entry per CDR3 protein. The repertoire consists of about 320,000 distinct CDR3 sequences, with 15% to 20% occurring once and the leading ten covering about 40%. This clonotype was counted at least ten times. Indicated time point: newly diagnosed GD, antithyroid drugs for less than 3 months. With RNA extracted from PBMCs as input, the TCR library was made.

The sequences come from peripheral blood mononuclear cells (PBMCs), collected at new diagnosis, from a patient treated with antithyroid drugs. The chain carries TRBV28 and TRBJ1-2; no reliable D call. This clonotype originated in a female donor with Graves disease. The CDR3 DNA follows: TGTGCCAGCAGCGCCCCCCGGATCTATGGCTACACCTTC. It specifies CASSAPRIYGYTF.